Included here is one T cell receptor beta chain sequence, with context. Repertoires were generated with immunoSEQ multiplex PCR, while TCRdb's copy carries only in-frame clones and drops some. Of a few hundred thousand clones in the sample, approximately 70% are singletons; the top ten hold around 10%. This specimen comes from a study of shared clonotypes between healthy human individuals. Germline lookup yields CDR1 SGHRS and CDR2 YFSETQ. Trimming removed 1 base at V and 8 bases at J, with 13 bases between. This CDR3 region has 14 residues. Sequenced material: memory CD4+ T cells sorted from blood. Subset indicated: CD45RA-negative fraction. The TCR was taken from a man aged 25-45 years in good health. The rearrangement uses TRBV5-1 and TRBJ2-1; tentatively, D is TRBD1 (5 bases). CDR3 DNA sequence: TGCGCCAGCAGCTTGTTTGCTAGGGGCGATGAGCAGTTCTTC. Its translation: CASSLFARGDEQFF.